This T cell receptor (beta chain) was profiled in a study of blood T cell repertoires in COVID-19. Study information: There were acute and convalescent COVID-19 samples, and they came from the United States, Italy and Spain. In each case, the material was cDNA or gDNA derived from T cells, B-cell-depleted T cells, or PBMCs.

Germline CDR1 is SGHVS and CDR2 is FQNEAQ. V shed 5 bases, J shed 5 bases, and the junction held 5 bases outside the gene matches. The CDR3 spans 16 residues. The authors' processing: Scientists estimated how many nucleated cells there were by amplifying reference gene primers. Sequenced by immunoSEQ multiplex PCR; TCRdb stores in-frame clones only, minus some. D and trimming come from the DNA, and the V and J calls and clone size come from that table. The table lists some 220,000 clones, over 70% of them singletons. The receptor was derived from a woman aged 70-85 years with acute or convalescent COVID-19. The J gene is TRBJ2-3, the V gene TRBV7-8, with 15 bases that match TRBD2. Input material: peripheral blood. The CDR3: CASSPGLAGGQDTQYF. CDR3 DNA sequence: TGTGCCAGCAGCCCTGGACTAGCGGGGGGGCAAGATACGCAGTATTTT.